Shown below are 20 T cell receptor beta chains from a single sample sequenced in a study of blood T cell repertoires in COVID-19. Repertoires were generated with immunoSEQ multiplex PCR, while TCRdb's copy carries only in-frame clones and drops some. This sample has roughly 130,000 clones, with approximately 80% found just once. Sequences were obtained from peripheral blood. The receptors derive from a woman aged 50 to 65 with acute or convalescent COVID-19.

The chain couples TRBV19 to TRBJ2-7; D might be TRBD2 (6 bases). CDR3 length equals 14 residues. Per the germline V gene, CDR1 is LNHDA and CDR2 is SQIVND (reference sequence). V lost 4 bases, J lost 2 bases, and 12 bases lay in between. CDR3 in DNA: TGTGCCAGTAGTAAATCGGACTATCCCTACGAGCAGTACTTC. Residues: CASSKSDYPYEQYF.

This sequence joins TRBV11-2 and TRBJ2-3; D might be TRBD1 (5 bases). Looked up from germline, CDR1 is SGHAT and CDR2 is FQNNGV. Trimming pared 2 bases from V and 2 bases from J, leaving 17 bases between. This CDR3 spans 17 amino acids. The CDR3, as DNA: TGTGCCAGCAGCTTACCCCCATGGGGCGCGTCCACAGATACGCAGTATTTT. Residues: CASSLPPWGASTDTQYF.

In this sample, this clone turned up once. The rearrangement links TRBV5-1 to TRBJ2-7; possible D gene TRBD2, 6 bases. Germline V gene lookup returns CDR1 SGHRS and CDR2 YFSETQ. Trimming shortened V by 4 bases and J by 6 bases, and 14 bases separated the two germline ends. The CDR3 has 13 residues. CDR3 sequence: CASSGGLVGEQYF. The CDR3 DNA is TGCGCCAGCAGCGGGGGACTTGTGGGCGAGCAGTACTTC.

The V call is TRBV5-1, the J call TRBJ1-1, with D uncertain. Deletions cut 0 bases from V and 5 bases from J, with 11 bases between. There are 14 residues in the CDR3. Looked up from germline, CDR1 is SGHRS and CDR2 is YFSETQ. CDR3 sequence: CASSLEFGWTEAFF. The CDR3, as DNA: TGCGCCAGCAGCTTGGAGTTCGGGTGGACTGAAGCTTTCTTT.

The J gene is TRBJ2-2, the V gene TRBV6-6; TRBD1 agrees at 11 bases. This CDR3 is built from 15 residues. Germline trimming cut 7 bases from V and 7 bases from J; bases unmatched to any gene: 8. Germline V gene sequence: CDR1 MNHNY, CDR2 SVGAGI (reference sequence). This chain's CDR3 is CASTRTGGGGGELFF. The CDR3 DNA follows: TGTGCCAGCACCCGGACAGGGGGCGGAGGCGGGGAGCTGTTTTTT.

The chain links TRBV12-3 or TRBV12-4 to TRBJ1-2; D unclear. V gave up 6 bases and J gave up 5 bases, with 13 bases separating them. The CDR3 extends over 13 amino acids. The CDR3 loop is CASSKEEKYGYTF. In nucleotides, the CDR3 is TGTGCCAGCAGCAAGGAGGAGAAGTATGGCTACACCTTC.

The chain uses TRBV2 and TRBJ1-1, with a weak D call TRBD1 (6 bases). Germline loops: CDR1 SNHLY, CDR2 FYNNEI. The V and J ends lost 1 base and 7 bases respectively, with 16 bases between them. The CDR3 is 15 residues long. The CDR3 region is CASSEVGRGGREAFF. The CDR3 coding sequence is TGTGCCAGCAGTGAAGTAGGCAGGGGCGGACGTGAAGCTTTCTTT. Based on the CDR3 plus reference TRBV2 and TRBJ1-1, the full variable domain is EPEVTQTPSHQVTQMGQEVILRCVPISNHLYFYWYRQILGQKVEFLVSFYNNEISEKSEIFDDQFSVERPDGSNFTLKIRSTKLEDSAMYFCASSEVGRGGREAFFGQGTRLTVV.

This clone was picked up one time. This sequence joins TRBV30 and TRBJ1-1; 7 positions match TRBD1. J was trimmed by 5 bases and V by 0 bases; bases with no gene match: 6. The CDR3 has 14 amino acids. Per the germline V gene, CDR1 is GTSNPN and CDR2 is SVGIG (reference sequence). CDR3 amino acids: CAWSVIDRETEAFF. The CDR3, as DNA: TGTGCCTGGAGTGTTATCGACAGGGAGACTGAAGCTTTCTTT.

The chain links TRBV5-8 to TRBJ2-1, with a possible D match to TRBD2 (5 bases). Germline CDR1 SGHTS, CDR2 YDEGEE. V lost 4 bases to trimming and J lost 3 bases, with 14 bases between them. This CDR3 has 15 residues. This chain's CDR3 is CASSGGLPFYNEQFF. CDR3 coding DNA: TGTGCCAGCAGCGGCGGGCTCCCCTTCTACAATGAGCAGTTCTTC. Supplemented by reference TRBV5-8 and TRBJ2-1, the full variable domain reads EAGVTQSPTHLIKTRGQQATLRCSPISGHTSVYWYQQALGLGLQFLLWYDEGEERNRGNFPPRFSGRQFPNYSSELNVNALELEDSALYLCASSGGLPFYNEQFFGPGTRLTVL.

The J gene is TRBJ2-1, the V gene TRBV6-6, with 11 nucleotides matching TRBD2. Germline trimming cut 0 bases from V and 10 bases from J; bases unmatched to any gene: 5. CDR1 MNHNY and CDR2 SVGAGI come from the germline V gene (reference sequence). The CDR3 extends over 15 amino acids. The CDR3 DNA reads TGTGCCAGCAGTTACTCTTCTAGCGGGGGGAGGGAGCAGTTCTTC. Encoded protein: CASSYSSSGGREQFF.

This CDR3 is CASSEAGQNRLPYEQYF. CDR3 nucleotide sequence: TGCGCCAGCAGTGAGGCAGGTCAGAACCGGCTCCCCTACGAGCAGTACTTC. The chain combines TRBV10-1 with TRBJ2-7; D remains ambiguous. CDR1 WNHNN and CDR2 SYGVQD come from the germline V gene (reference sequence). V was cut by 2 bases and J by 2 bases, with 19 bases left in between. The CDR3 is 17 amino acids.

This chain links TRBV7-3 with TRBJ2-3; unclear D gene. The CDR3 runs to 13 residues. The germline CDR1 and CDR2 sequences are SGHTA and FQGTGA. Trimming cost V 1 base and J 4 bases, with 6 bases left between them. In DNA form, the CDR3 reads TGTGCCAGCAGCTTAATAGCCCCAGATACGCAGTATTTT. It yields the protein CASSLIAPDTQYF.

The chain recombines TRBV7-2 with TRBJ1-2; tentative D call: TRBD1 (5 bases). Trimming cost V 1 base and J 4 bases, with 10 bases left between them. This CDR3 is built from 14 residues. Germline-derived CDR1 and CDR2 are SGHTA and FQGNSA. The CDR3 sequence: CASSLVAGGYGYTF. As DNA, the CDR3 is TGTGCCAGCAGCTTAGTAGCCGGGGGCTATGGCTACACCTTC.

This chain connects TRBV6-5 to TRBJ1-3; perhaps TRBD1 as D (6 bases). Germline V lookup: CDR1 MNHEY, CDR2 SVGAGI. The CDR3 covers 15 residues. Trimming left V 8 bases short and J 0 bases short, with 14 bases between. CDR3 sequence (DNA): TGTGCCAGCGCCGGACAGCTGAGCTCTGGAAACACCATATATTTT. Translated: CASAGQLSSGNTIYF.

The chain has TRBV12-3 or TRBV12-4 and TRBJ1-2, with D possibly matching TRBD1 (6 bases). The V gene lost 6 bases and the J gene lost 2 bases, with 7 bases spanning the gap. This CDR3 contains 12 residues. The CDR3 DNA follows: TGTGCCAGCAGAACAGGGAACTATGGCTACACCTTC. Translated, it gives CASRTGNYGYTF.

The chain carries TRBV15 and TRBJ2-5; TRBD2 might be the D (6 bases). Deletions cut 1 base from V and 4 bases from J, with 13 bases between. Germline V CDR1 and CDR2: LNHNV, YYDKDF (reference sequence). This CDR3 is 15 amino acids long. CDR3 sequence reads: CATSRGAGFGETQYF. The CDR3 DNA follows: TGTGCCACCAGCAGAGGGGCGGGATTTGGAGAGACCCAGTACTTC. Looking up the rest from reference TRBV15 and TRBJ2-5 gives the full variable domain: DAMVIQNPRYQVTQFGKPVTLSCSQTLNHNVMYWYQQKSSQAPKLLFHYYDKDFNNEADTPDNFQSRRPNTSFCFLDIRSPGLGDTAMYLCATSRGAGFGETQYFGPGTRLLVL.

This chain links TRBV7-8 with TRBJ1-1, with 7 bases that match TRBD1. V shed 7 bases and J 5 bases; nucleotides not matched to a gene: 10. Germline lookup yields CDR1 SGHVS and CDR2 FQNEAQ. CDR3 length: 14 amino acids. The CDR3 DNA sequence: TGTGCCAGCACCCTACAGGGGAGTCGGACTGAAGCTTTCTTT. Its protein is CASTLQGSRTEAFF. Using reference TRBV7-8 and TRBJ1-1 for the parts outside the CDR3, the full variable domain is GAGVSQSPRYKVAKRGQDVALRCDPISGHVSLFWYQQALGQGPEFLTYFQNEAQLDKSGLPSDRFFAERPEGSVSTLKIQRTQQEDSAVYLCASTLQGSRTEAFFGQGTRLTVV.

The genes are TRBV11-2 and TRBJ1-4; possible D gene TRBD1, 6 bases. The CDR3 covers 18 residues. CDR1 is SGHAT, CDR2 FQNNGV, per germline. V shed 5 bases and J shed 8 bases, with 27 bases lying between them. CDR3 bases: TGTGCCAGCAGCGAACTGCCCCGACAGGACCCCCGGAAGGAAAAACTGTTTTTT. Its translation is CASSELPRQDPRKEKLFF.

In nucleotides, the CDR3 is TGTGCCAGCAGTGAGACCGGGGGGCCCCATACGCAGTATTTT. Translation gives CASSETGGPHTQYF. This sequence joins TRBV6-4 and TRBJ2-3, with D perhaps matching TRBD2 (7 bases). Trimming took 3 bases from V and 7 from J, leaving 14 bases between them. This CDR3 is built from 14 residues. Germline CDR1 reads MRHNA; CDR2 reads SNTAGT.

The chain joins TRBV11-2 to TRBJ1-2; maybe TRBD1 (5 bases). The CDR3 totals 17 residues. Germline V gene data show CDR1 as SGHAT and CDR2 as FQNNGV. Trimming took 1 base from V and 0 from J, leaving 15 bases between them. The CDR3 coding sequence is TGTGCCAGCAGCTTAGGCCCACACAGGCAGACTAACTATGGCTACACCTTC. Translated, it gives CASSLGPHRQTNYGYTF.